Listed below are T cell receptor beta chains from one sample, sequenced in a study of cytomegalovirus exposure and HLA in healthy donors. Assay: immunoSEQ multiplex PCR; the TCRdb copy retains only in-frame clones and omits some. The sample shows 150,000 to 200,000 clones, approximately 86% of them seen only once. Sequencing was carried out using PBMCs. The source of these receptors is a woman aged 18-35 years in good health and CMV-seronegative. Both conserved end residues are trimmed from each CDR3. The order of the fields is CDR3 length, V gene, CDR3 protein.

12,TRBV29-1,SVEDPDIGNTIY
12,TRBV27,ASSPWTGPGELF
13,TRBV5-1,ASSLIGGGDTEAF
14,TRBV5-4,ASSLVSGTTYNEQF
14,TRBV2,ASSLKNLRTGNTIY
16,TRBV5-6,ASSLRTSGFPPAGELF
13,TRBV7-6,ASSFFPGENYEQY
15,TRBV11-3,ASSSWTGGSNTGELF
13,TRBV4-3,ASSQEGAEVYGYT
12,TRBV7-9,ASSFPTPRDTQY
12,TRBV9,ASSGDGSSYEQY
14,TRBV18,ASSPPGLQITNEQF
15,TRBV4-1,ASSLYEAGGSLYEQY
16,TRBV5-4,ASSPGQGRSYLTDTQY
12,TRBV27,ASSSPGITDTQY
13,TRBV27,ASTSIGRVGGELF
15,TRBV27,ASKSVGWYTSTDTQY
11,TRBV27,ASSRKQGHEQF
14,TRBV2,ASSGGFKGSVDGYT